These T cell receptor beta chains were read from a single sample in a study of siplizumab effects on memory and regulatory T cells. The assay was immunoSEQ multiplex PCR, and TCRdb's table has in-frame clones only and misses some. The repertoire includes over 100,000 clones, just over 90% of them detected once, and around 0.75% sits in the top ten. Source material: Tregs sorted from blood. The receptors here all came from a human donor in good health. Both conserved end residues are part of each CDR3. D genes are given only for firm matches. The size of a clone is reported for some rows only, either as once, few or many, or as a class for expanded clones.

TRBJ1-5	TRBV6-1	-	-	CASSEGRTPAAQPQHF	TGTGCCAGCAGTGAAGGACGGACACCGGCCGCTCAGCCCCAGCATTTT
TRBJ1-1	TRBV5-4	-	-	CASSLVFPRVNTEAFF	TGTGCCAGCAGCTTGGTGTTTCCTCGAGTGAACACTGAAGCTTTCTTT
TRBJ2-2	TRBV5-1	-	-	CASSPGTSGELFF	TGCGCCAGCAGCCCCGGGACAAGCGGGGAGCTGTTTTTT
TRBJ2-1	TRBV14	TRBD2	-	CASSPRLASYNEQFF	TGTGCCAGCAGTCCCAGACTAGCGAGCTACAATGAGCAGTTCTTC
TRBJ2-2	TRBV9	-	once	CASSPRGMNTGELFF	TGTGCCAGCAGCCCGAGGGGGATGAACACCGGGGAGCTGTTTTTT
TRBJ1-1	TRBV11-2	TRBD1	once	CASSFSQGDTEAFF	TGTGCCAGCAGCTTCTCACAGGGGGACACTGAAGCTTTCTTT
TRBJ1-2	TRBV5-6	TRBD1	-	CASSPDRGGYGYTF	TGTGCCAGCAGCCCGGACAGGGGAGGATATGGCTACACCTTC
TRBJ2-7	TRBV11-1	TRBD1	-	CASSLLSATGDLEQYF	TGTGCCAGCAGCCTCCTCTCCGCGACAGGGGACCTCGAGCAGTACTTC
TRBJ2-1	TRBV6-5	TRBD2	once	CASSSTAGAYNEQFF	TGTGCCAGCAGTTCCACAGCGGGGGCATACAATGAGCAGTTCTTC
TRBJ2-7	TRBV5-1	-	few	CASFDSPLSYEQYF	TGCGCCAGTTTCGACAGCCCCCTCTCCTACGAGCAGTACTTC
TRBJ1-2	TRBV29-1	TRBD1	-	CSVKGTGDYGYTF	TGCAGCGTTAAAGGGACAGGGGACTATGGCTACACCTTC
TRBJ2-1	TRBV7-3	TRBD2	-	CASSQHPGTSGDNEQFF	TGTGCCAGCAGCCAACATCCCGGGACTAGCGGAGACAATGAGCAGTTCTTC
TRBJ2-7	TRBV11-3	TRBD2	-	CASSFREAGEQYF	TGTGCCAGCAGCTTTCGGGAGGCAGGGGAGCAGTACTTC
TRBJ2-1	TRBV7-9	TRBD2	once	CASRPQRGALGNEQFF	TGTGCCAGCAGACCCCAGCGGGGGGCACTAGGGAATGAGCAGTTCTTC
TRBJ1-1	TRBV7-9	-	-	CASSLEGRTEAFF	TGTGCCAGCAGCTTAGAGGGCCGCACTGAAGCTTTCTTT
TRBJ1-2	TRBV5-1	-	-	CASSLVGTNYGYTF	TGCGCCAGCAGCTTGGTTGGTACCAACTATGGCTACACCTTC
TRBJ2-3	TRBV4-1	TRBD2	-	CASSQDPSGTIDTQYF	TGCGCCAGCAGCCAAGATCCTAGCGGGACCATAGATACGCAGTATTTT
TRBJ1-2	TRBV6-5	-	-	CASTSEETAYYGYTF	TGTGCCAGCACTTCCGAGGAGACAGCGTATTATGGCTACACCTTC
TRBJ2-6	TRBV2	-	-	CASGNSGANVLTF	TGTGCCAGCGGAAACTCTGGGGCCAACGTCCTGACTTTC